These 30 T cell receptor beta chains came from one sample sequenced in a study of Graves' ophthalmopathy and Graves' hyperthyroidism. Researchers took RNA transcripts and amplified TCR beta CDR3 regions from them. The first round was an RT-PCR with HTBI primers, and the second round was a multiplex PCR. TCRdb redid the calling of the multiplex PCR reads with MiXCR, one entry per CDR3 protein. The sample consists of hundreds of thousands of distinct CDR3 sequences, about 20% of them appearing once. Sequenced material: peripheral blood. All receptors derive from a woman between 18 and 30 years old with stable Graves' hyperthyroidism. Some clones in this sample may be carry-over from other donors' samples.

The chain employs TRBV11-2 and TRBJ2-7; D may be TRBD1 (6 bases). Trimming took off 2 bases at V and 0 bases at J, with 17 bases between the two ends. The CDR3 runs 17 residues. Per the germline V gene, CDR1 is SGHAT and CDR2 is FQNNGV. This CDR3 is CASSLMALGASSYEQYF. DNA for the CDR3: TGTGCCAGCAGCTTAATGGCGTTGGGGGCATCCTCCTACGAGCAGTACTTC.

This clonotype has at least ten counts. The genes are TRBV7-9 and TRBJ1-6; 9 bases are shared with TRBD1. CDR3 length: 16 amino acids. Per the germline V gene, CDR1 is SEHNR and CDR2 is FQNEAQ (reference sequence). V lost 4 bases and J lost 9; bases outside the gene matches: 10. DNA of the CDR3: TGTGCCAGCAGCTCCGCCGGGACAGGGTTGGCTTCACCCCTCCACTTT. The encoded protein is CASSSAGTGLASPLHF. Looking up the rest from reference TRBV7-9 and TRBJ1-6 gives the full variable domain: DTGVSQNPRHKITKRGQNVTFRCDPISEHNRLYWYRQTLGQGPEFLTYFQNEAQLEKSRLLSDRFSAERPKGSFSTLEIQRTEQGDSAMYLCASSSAGTGLASPLHFGNGTRLTVT.

This clonotype was recorded a few times. The rearrangement links TRBV6-5 to TRBJ2-4; TRBD1 aligns across 7 bases. Germline CDR1 and CDR2: MNHEY and SVGAGI. The CDR3 is 13 residues long. V gave up 6 bases and J gave up 7 bases; unmatched junction bases: 6. This CDR3 reads CASRDRATNIQYF. The CDR3 bases are TGTGCCAGCAGAGACAGGGCGACTAACATTCAGTACTTC.

There are many counts of this clonotype. The chain combines TRBV29-1 with TRBJ1-2, with 9 bases that match TRBD1. CDR3 length equals 14 residues. With 3 bases clipped from V and 5 bases from J, the junction kept 7 bases outside the gene matches. Looked up from germline, CDR1 is SQVTM and CDR2 is ANQGSEA. The CDR3 here is CSVDLQGAGYGYTF. CDR3 bases: TGCAGCGTTGACTTACAGGGGGCTGGGTATGGCTACACCTTC.

In this sample, this clonotype turned up many times. The genes are TRBV20-1 and TRBJ1-6; 8 nucleotides agree with TRBD1. V was pared by 6 bases and J by 5 bases, with 6 bases of the junction left unmatched. CDR3 length equals 14 residues. The V gene's germline CDR1 is DFQATT and CDR2 SNEGSKA (reference sequence). The CDR3 DNA follows: TGCAGTGCAAGACAGGGGAACGATAATTCACCCCTCCACTTT. Translated: CSARQGNDNSPLHF.

Regarding this clonotype: This is likely a read error, given that the CDR3 carries no conserved phenylalanine or tryptophan at its end. The genes are TRBV5-4 and TRBJ2-7; 7 bases match TRBD2. V lost 0 bases and J lost 6; bases outside the gene matches: 18. The CDR3 sequence is 18 residues long. CDR1 SGHNT and CDR2 YYREEE come from the germline V gene (reference sequence). CDR3 sequence reads: CASSLGSGGPRGVVEQYY. The CDR3 coding sequence is TGTGCCAGCAGCTTGGGTTCTGGGGGTCCCCGGGGGGTTGTCGAGCAGTACTAC.

As DNA, the CDR3 is TGTGCCAGCAGCCGGGACGGGGGTTCACCCCTCCACTTT. As protein: CASSRDGGSPLHF. The chain uses TRBV6-1 and TRBJ1-6; possibly TRBD1 for D (5 bases). The V gene lost 6 bases and the J gene lost 9 bases, with 12 bases spanning the gap. Germline CDR1 and CDR2: MNHNS and SASEGT. The CDR3 spans 13 residues.

The chain combines TRBV6-1 with TRBJ2-7; tentatively, D is TRBD1 (6 bases). The germline gives CDR1 MNHNS, CDR2 SASEGT. V gave up 8 bases and J gave up 3 bases, with 14 bases separating them. The CDR3 is made up of 13 amino acids. The CDR3 spells CASRKQGYYEQYF. DNA for the CDR3: TGTGCCAGCCGAAAACAGGGATACTACGAGCAGTACTTC.

This clonotype was recorded many times. The gene calls are TRBV28 and TRBJ2-7; tentatively, D is TRBD2 (7 bases). V lost 10 bases and J 4 bases, leaving 17 bases between the germline ends. Germline V CDR1 and CDR2: MDHEN, SYDVKM. This CDR3 spans 13 amino acids. CDR3 sequence reads: CATLGGPPYEQYF. The CDR3 coding sequence is TGTGCCACCCTGGGGGGGCCCCCTTACGAGCAGTACTTC.

This sequence joins TRBV4-2 and TRBJ2-7; possibly TRBD1 or TRBD2 for D (5 bases each). The CDR3 extends over 16 amino acids. Germline V gene data show CDR1 as LGHNA and CDR2 as YNFKEQ. Trimming removed 0 bases from V and 2 bases from J, with 14 bases in between. The CDR3 region has the DNA TGTGCCAGCAGCCAAGAACCCGGGGTAGGGGCCTACGAGCAGTACTTC. Protein product: CASSQEPGVGAYEQYF.

This clonotype appeared many times. V gene TRBV29-1 combines with J gene TRBJ2-7, with 9 bases aligning to TRBD2. CDR1 SQVTM and CDR2 ANQGSEA come from the germline V gene. Trimming removed 4 bases from V and 4 bases from J; junction bases left unmatched: 17. This CDR3 has 17 amino acids. DNA of the CDR3: TGCAGCGTTGCCCCTCTCATCGTAGCGGGAGACCCTTACGAGCAGTACTTC. Translated: CSVAPLIVAGDPYEQYF.

The chain carries TRBV28 and TRBJ2-7; 7 bases are a match to TRBD1. The germline V gene has CDR1 MDHEN and CDR2 SYDVKM. The CDR3 extends over 18 amino acids. V gave up 1 base and J gave up 2 bases; unmatched junction bases: 14. CDR3 residues: CASSLYFALTGITYEQYF. DNA of the CDR3: TGTGCCAGCAGTTTATACTTTGCCCTGACAGGGATTACCTACGAGCAGTACTTC.

This clonotype was seen ten or more times. The chain recombines TRBV2 with TRBJ2-5; 7 nucleotides line up with TRBD1. V dropped 2 bases and J dropped 1; count of bases not matched to a gene: 7. Germline CDR1 SNHLY, CDR2 FYNNEI. The CDR3 runs 16 residues. The chain's CDR3 is CASSEPRDSPQETQYF. The CDR3 bases are TGTGCCAGCAGTGAACCCCGGGACAGCCCCCAAGAGACCCAGTACTTC.

This clonotype was detected ten times or more. The rearrangement links TRBV20-1 to TRBJ2-7; 7 nucleotides align to TRBD1. CDR1 and CDR2 (germline): DFQATT, SNEGSKA (reference sequence). This CDR3 is 12 amino acids long. V trimming: 6 bases; J trimming: 1 base; junction bases outside the gene matches: 3. The CDR3 coding sequence is TGCAGTGCCGAGGACAGGTCCTACGAGCAGTACTTC. Its translation is CSAEDRSYEQYF.

This clonotype was counted ten times or more. This sequence joins TRBV7-8 and TRBJ1-1; D unclear. The CDR3 has 14 amino acids. Deletions cut 2 bases from V and 2 bases from J, with 9 bases between. The germline CDR1 and CDR2 sequences are SGHVS and FQNEAQ. The CDR3 protein is CASSLISVNTEAFF. In DNA form, the CDR3 reads TGTGCCAGCAGCTTAATCAGCGTTAACACTGAAGCTTTCTTT.

V is TRBV28 and J is TRBJ1-2; D ambiguous. CDR3 length: 13 residues. Deletions cut 6 bases from V and 6 bases from J, with 14 bases between. The V gene's germline CDR1 is MDHEN and CDR2 SYDVKM. CDR3 nucleotides: TGTGCCAGCAGGGGTGGGAGGGAGGATGGCTACACCTTC. This codes for CASRGGREDGYTF.

V is TRBV6-5 and J is TRBJ1-1; D remains unclear. Trimming pared 0 bases from V and 3 bases from J, leaving 11 bases between. Per germline, CDR1 MNHEY and CDR2 SVGAGI. The CDR3 totals 15 residues. The CDR3 spells CASSYSPLGDTEAFF. CDR3 sequence (DNA): TGTGCCAGCAGTTACTCGCCCTTGGGAGACACTGAAGCTTTCTTT.

The table lists this clonotype with many counts. V usage is TRBV12-3 or TRBV12-4 and J usage is TRBJ1-6, with 8 positions matching TRBD1. V was pared by 8 bases and J by 7 bases, with 1 base of the junction left unmatched. This CDR3 comprises 12 residues. The CDR3 spells CASGQGNSPLHF. The CDR3 DNA is TGTGCCAGCGGACAGGGAAATTCACCCCTCCACTTT.

This clonotype was seen many times. The chain combines TRBV6-4 with TRBJ2-7; TRBD1 aligns across 11 bases. This CDR3 has 18 residues. Trimming cost V 6 bases and J 0 bases; bases outside gene matches: 13. Germline V gene lookup returns CDR1 MRHNA and CDR2 SNTAGT. CDR3 sequence: CASSLRDRGSPSSYEQYF. In DNA, the CDR3 is TGTGCCAGCAGCCTCCGGGACAGGGGGTCCCCGAGCTCCTACGAGCAGTACTTC.

There are many counts of this clonotype. The CDR3 DNA is TGTGCCAGCAGCTTGACCCGACTACCCCTTTATTCCTACGAGCAGTACTTC. This encodes CASSLTRLPLYSYEQYF. The V gene is TRBV7-8, the J gene TRBJ2-7, with D perhaps matching TRBD2 (5 bases). The ends were cut back, 3 bases at V and 1 base at J, with 19 bases in the middle. Looked up from germline, CDR1 is SGHVS and CDR2 is FQNEAQ. This CDR3 contains 17 residues.

The chain carries TRBV6-1 and TRBJ1-1, with 7 positions matching TRBD1. V was pared by 5 bases and J by 4 bases, with 7 bases of the junction left unmatched. This CDR3 has 14 amino acids. Germline CDR1 MNHNS, CDR2 SASEGT. Here the CDR3 reads CASSKTGTGTEAFF. The CDR3 DNA sequence: TGTGCCAGCAGTAAGACAGGGACGGGCACTGAAGCTTTCTTT.

The rearrangement uses TRBV2 and TRBJ2-5; TRBD2 agrees at 9 bases. There are 13 residues in the CDR3. V trimming: 6 bases; J trimming: 7 bases; junction bases outside the gene matches: 6. The germline CDR1 and CDR2 sequences are SNHLY and FYNNEI. The CDR3 DNA sequence: TGTGCCAGCAGGGCGGGAGGGCGAGCGACCCAGTACTTC. Protein: CASRAGGRATQYF.

This clonotype showed up just once. The chain is built from TRBV11-2 and TRBJ2-2; TRBD2 matches at 8 bases. The CDR3 is made up of 16 amino acids. The junction had 10 bases not matched to a gene; V was cut back by 3 bases and J by 7 bases. CDR1 and CDR2 (germline): SGHAT, FQNNGV. The CDR3 DNA follows: TGTGCCAGCAGCTTCTTCGGGGGGGGTATCGGCGGGGAGCTGTTTTTT. Translating gives CASSFFGGGIGGELFF.

In its sample, this clonotype was seen a few times. This chain connects TRBV4-1 to TRBJ1-2; 8 nucleotides line up with TRBD1. The V gene's germline CDR1 is MGHRA and CDR2 YSYEKL. Trimming took 0 bases from V and 5 from J; bases not matched to a gene: 5. The CDR3 covers 15 residues. The CDR3, as DNA: TGCGCCAGCAGCCAAGATTCACAGGGGGAATATGGCTACACCTTC. This encodes CASSQDSQGEYGYTF.

J is TRBJ1-1 and V is TRBV5-1; D unclear. The CDR3 loop spans 12 amino acids. Germline CDR1 is SGHRS and CDR2 is YFSETQ. The V end was cut by 3 bases, the J end by 5 bases, with 8 bases between. The CDR3 is CASSSETTEAFF. In DNA form, the CDR3 reads TGCGCCAGCAGCTCGGAAACGACTGAAGCTTTCTTT.

In its sample, this clonotype was seen a few times. The rearrangement joins TRBV10-3 to TRBJ2-2, with D perhaps TRBD2 (6 bases). Trimming removed 3 bases from V and 5 bases from J, with 13 bases in between. Germline CDR1 and CDR2: ENHRY and SYGVKD. CDR3 length: 15 residues. The DNA for the CDR3 is TGTGCCATCAGTGACGGAGGGAGAGATACCGGGGAGCTGTTTTTT. Its translation is CAISDGGRDTGELFF.

This clonotype was seen ten or more times. The V gene is TRBV27, the J gene TRBJ2-2; D is undetermined. The V end was cut by 5 bases, the J end by 3 bases, with 7 bases between. The CDR3 consists of 13 residues. CDR1 and CDR2 (germline): MNHEY, SMNVEV (reference sequence). CDR3 protein: CASSIDHTGELFF. CDR3 nucleotides: TGTGCCAGCAGTATCGATCACACCGGGGAGCTGTTTTTT.

This clonotype was seen at least ten times. The chain employs TRBV6-1 and TRBJ1-3; TRBD1 agrees at 8 bases. CDR1 MNHNS and CDR2 SASEGT come from the germline V gene. V lost 6 bases to trimming and J lost 8 bases; unmatched junction nucleotides: 12. The CDR3 loop spans 15 amino acids. The CDR3 sequence is CASSKLSGGLDTIYF. The CDR3 coding sequence is TGTGCCAGCAGCAAGCTATCAGGGGGCTTAGACACCATATATTTT.

The rearrangement joins TRBV12-3 or TRBV12-4 to TRBJ2-5, with D perhaps matching TRBD2 (5 bases). The V gene lost 7 bases and the J gene lost 4 bases, with 13 bases spanning the gap. This CDR3 comprises 13 residues. The DNA of the CDR3 is TGTGCCAGCACACGAGGGCCGGGAGAGACCCAGTACTTC. It is translated as CASTRGPGETQYF.

This clonotype came up many times. CDR3 loop: CASRPGQAPYEQYF. The CDR3 DNA sequence: TGTGCCAGCAGGCCGGGACAGGCACCCTACGAGCAGTACTTC. This chain connects TRBV6-1 to TRBJ2-7, with 8 positions matching TRBD1. The germline V gene encodes CDR1 MNHNS and CDR2 SASEGT. The CDR3 contains 14 residues. J gave up 2 bases and V 6 bases, and 6 bases lay outside the gene matches.